The sequence of this TCR beta chain was determined in a study of cytomegalovirus exposure and HLA in healthy donors (dated by TCRdb to 2015 to 2018). Notes on the research overall: In an earlier analysis of around 540 of the donors, approximately 300 Gb of sequence data and about 110 million unique TCR beta sequences from about 190 million T cells were reported. An early release that covered more than 550 HLA-typed donors contained about 300 gigabases of sequencing data and around 80 million unique TCR sequences. Of the 300 to 450 genotyped donors, around 81% fell in the genetic ancestry cluster associated with self-reported Caucasian donors. The study was designed to test whether signatures of past pathogen exposure could be identified by cataloging public T cell receptors. Using immunosequencing, the study profiled T cell repertoires from about 610 subjects and related those repertoires to cytomegalovirus serostatus. A separate validation cohort of approximately 130 different subjects was used in addition to the roughly 670-subject first cohort. To predict cytomegalovirus infection status, the study combined high-throughput TCR immunosequencing, statistical association of individual TCRs with disease status, and machine learning. To study patterns of TCR occurrence, a later analysis re-analyzed previously published TCR beta repertoires from 666 donors and added high-resolution HLA genotyping. Rather than using new phenotypic data, the later analysis identified candidate immune exposures from TCR beta sequences and from how often those sequences occurred across donors. In an earlier analysis of over 550 of the donors, high-throughput TCR beta sequencing was used to judge whether each TCR beta V gene segment behaved as functional or pseudogenic. Donor age, sex, ethnicity and CMV serostatus were compiled alongside the repertoire data. A later genetic analysis used genome-wide SNP genotypes for about three fifths of the 666 donors, treating that subset as a discovery cohort. Every repertoire in the discovery cohort had been generated on one and the same sequencing platform. Both class I and class II loci were covered by HLA typing, at four-digit resolution. Typing coverage varied by locus: 629-630 donors for A, B, C, DRB1 and DQB1; roughly 560 for DQA1; approximately 570 for DPA1; approximately 490 for DPB1. Because of strong linkage in the cohort, four or five DR-DQ haplotypes were treated as single units for association and clustering. Across about 380 genotyped donors of the cohort, an average of about 220,000 unique TCR beta nucleotide sequences per donor were sequenced, and roughly 18% of those sequences were non-productive. Here is what the overall study found, with its caveats: Because the 87-base-pair reads could not distinguish some IMGT-functional V segments, including TRBV6-2 and TRBV6-3, those segments were excluded. In a later analysis, several top co-occurrence clusters were reported to appear linked to parvovirus B19, influenza, CMV and Epstein-Barr virus. Most CMV-associated TCR beta chains appeared to be HLA-restricted in a later analysis, and the HLA associations seemed to be driven largely by CMV exposure. In a later analysis, HLA-associated TCR beta chains showed more clonal expansion and lower generation probabilities than non-associated chains that were equally common. A later genetic analysis reported fewer N-insertions in productive TCRs among donors in an Asian-associated ancestry cluster than the roughly 670-donor mean. In a later analysis, about 17,000 TCR beta sequences were associated with specific HLA alleles at a false discovery rate of 0.05. According to a later analysis, TCR association rates differed among HLA loci, with DRB1 alleles showing the most associated TCRs and HLA-C alleles showing the fewest. The study gave a list of roughly 150 TCR beta chains associated with cytomegalovirus. The authors suggested that the approach could potentially be extended to other disease states and immunological phenotypes. Because some donors lacked HLA typing at each locus, the association tests relied only on the typed subset. Because counts were too low, 15 to 20 rarely observed V segments, including chromosome 9 orphons, were excluded from the earlier analysis of 587 of the donors. Broadly in line with IMGT annotations, most TCR beta V segments showed up in productive rearrangements about 87% or about 30% of the time in an earlier analysis of several hundred of the donors. In a later genetic analysis, a missense DCLRE1C variant was associated with V-gene and J-gene trimming of TCR beta chains, and the association was replicated in an independent cohort. A cluster of highly shared sequence variants was judged likely to represent a technical artifact of the sequencing pipeline. Immune exposure information for the cohort was limited to CMV serostatus. Cytomegalovirus status was reported to be diagnosed by the classifier with high specificity and sensitivity in both the original and validation cohorts. A few of the identified cytomegalovirus-associated TCR beta chains were confirmed in vitro to be specific for cytomegalovirus antigens. When HLA alleles, especially DR and DQ, strongly co-occurred, attributing TCR associations to individual alleles was difficult. Linkage disequilibrium might explain the correlated functional status among segregating V segments, but an unknown experimental factor could not be excluded. A further reported finding was that TCR beta sequences accurately predicted the HLA-A and HLA-B alleles for most subjects in the first cohort. The cohort was sequenced for TCR beta chains only, and without alpha or paired-chain data the features that could be detected were limited. Presence/absence analyses assumed roughly uniform sequencing depth across donors, an assumption that may not hold. While some public TCRs were present in many individuals, most TCR sequences turned up only very rarely across donors.

The germline V gene specifies MGHRA as CDR1 and YSYEKL as CDR2. The CDR3 has 14 amino acids, counting the end cysteine and phenylalanine. The only DNA kept is the CDR3, 42 bases in frame from the first base. The method behind the library was the immunoSEQ multiplex PCR assay. For the multiplex PCR, a mixture combining 60 forward primers for TCR Vbeta segments and 13 reverse primers for TCR Jbeta segments was used. The CDR3 region of rearranged TCR beta genes was amplified from genomic DNA by a multiplex PCR assay. Amplified TCR beta libraries were sequenced as 87-base-pair reads on the Illumina HiSeq System. The source study handled its data this way. Across the roughly 700 repertoires, a later analysis counted 75 million to 90 million unique TCR beta chains, roughly 11 million of which were shared by at least two donors. To remove PCR and sequencing errors, raw reads were error-corrected and collapsed into unique sequences using a nearest-neighbor algorithm that merged closely related sequences. To assign V, D and J gene segments, CDR3 sequences were aligned to IMGT reference sequences. For a sequence to be retained, at least a six-nucleotide match to both a V gene segment and a J gene segment was required. A rearrangement was called productive if the CDR3 had no stop codons and remained in frame with V and J, and every other rearrangement was called non-productive. CDR3 was defined according to IMGT convention as the region running from the second conserved V-encoded cysteine to the conserved J-encoded phenylalanine. In an earlier analysis of 587 of the donors, sequences lacking an unambiguous match to a single V gene segment were excluded. In an earlier analysis of roughly 600 of the donors, a V segment was called functional when productive rearrangements were above 56.7%, and segregating when the standard deviation between donors exceeded 5%. A statistical classification framework was built for diagnosing cytomegalovirus status from the catalog of TCR beta chain sequences. In a later analysis, V and J genes were assigned by comparing TCR nucleotide sequences against IMGT/GENE-DB human TR gene sequences. In a later analysis, CDR3 sequences and most-parsimonious VDJ recombination scenarios were assigned using the TCRdist pipeline. In a later analysis, each TCR beta chain was defined by its CDR3 amino acid sequence together with its V-gene family, and reads without a unique V-gene family were excluded. A later analysis removed 450 to 600 highly shared, low-generation-probability nucleotide sequences to deal with suspected cross-contamination and a sequencing artifact. In a later analysis, a clonal expansion index was calculated for each public chain from normalized within-repertoire ranks of inferred template counts. Generation probabilities in a later analysis came from a VDJ recombination model fitted to out-of-frame rearrangements, and those results were checked against IGoR. Hypergeometric tests were used in a later analysis to score TCR-TCR, TCR-HLA and TCR-CMV co-occurrence, with a repertoire-size bias correction applied to the TCR pairs. In a later analysis, false discovery rates were estimated by permuting HLA or CMV assignments 20 times. In a later analysis, co-occurring TCRs were grouped using DBSCAN, and TCRdist sequence similarity was added for clustering within HLA-allele-positive subsets. Repertoires with fewer than 30,000 or more than 120,000 public chains were left out of co-occurrence clustering, as were about 5 repertoires with anomalous nucleotide sharing. Here the immuneACCESS table is served through TCRdb, limited to in-frame sequences with V and J called. Missing clones are a known gap in these copies; in checked studies unresolved V genes cover under half, and the rest lacks a known reason. V and J calls and clone size are given by that table; D and trimming were obtained from the DNA. The sample profile shows roughly 120,000 clones; under 85% of them were found once. Roughly 8.2% of the sample lies in the top ten.

The cohort was made up of under 800 healthy bone marrow donors. At the time of sampling, every cohort member was nominally healthy, though immune exposures that went unrecorded were likely present. The donor was CMV seropositive and belonged to the group of about 290 seropositive cohort members. A peripheral blood sample was provided by each donor, and peripheral blood mononuclear cells were used for TCR beta sequencing. Genomic DNA extraction from the blood cell samples was performed with the Qiagen DNeasy Blood Extraction Kit. Remarks on this clone: Its antigen is unknown. One junction end disagrees with the germline gene, perhaps due to a read error. The sample holds other DNA sequences that translate to the same CDR3.

Here the chain combines TRBV4-1 and TRBJ2-7; the best D guess is TRBD1, with 5 bases matching. The sample comprised PBMCs. The TCR originated in a woman in her forties or fifties in good health and CMV-seropositive. CDR3 sequence: CASSQQGETYEQYF. At the DNA level, the sequence is TGCGCCAGCAGCCAACAAGGGGAAACCTATGAGCAGTACTTC.